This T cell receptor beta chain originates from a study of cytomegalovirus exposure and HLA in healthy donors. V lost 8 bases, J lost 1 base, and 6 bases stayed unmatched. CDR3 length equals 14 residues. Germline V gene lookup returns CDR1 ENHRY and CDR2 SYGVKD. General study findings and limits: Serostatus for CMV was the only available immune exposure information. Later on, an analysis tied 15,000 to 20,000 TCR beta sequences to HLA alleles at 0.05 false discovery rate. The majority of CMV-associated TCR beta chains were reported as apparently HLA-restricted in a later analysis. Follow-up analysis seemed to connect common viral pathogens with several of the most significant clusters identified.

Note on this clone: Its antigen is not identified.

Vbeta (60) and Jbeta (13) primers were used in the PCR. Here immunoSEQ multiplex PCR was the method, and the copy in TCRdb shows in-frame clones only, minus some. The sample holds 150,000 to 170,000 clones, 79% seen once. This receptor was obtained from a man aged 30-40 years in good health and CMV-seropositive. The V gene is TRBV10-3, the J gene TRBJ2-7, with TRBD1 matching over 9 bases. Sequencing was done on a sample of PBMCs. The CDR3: CAIALGTGSYEQYF. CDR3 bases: TGTGCCATCGCGCTTGGGACAGGGTCCTACGAGCAGTACTTC.